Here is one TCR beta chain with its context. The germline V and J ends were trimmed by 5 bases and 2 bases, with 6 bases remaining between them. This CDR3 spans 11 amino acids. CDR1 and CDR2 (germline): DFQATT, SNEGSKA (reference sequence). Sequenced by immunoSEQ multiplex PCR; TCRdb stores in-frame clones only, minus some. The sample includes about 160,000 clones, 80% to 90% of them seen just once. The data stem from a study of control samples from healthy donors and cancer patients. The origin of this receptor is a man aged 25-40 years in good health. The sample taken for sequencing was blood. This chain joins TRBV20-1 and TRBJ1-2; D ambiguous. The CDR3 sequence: CSAAPNYGYTF. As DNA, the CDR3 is TGCAGTGCTGCTCCCAACTATGGCTACACCTTC.